The rows below give T cell receptor beta chains drawn from one sample of a study of vaccination and CD4 T cells after COVID-19. For these receptors, no antigen is known. TCRdb redid the calling of the PCR reads with MiXCR, one entry per CDR3 protein. The sample lists around 20,000 distinct CDR3 sequences, 47% seen once, with less than 15% in the top ten. The source material was cultured CD4+ T cells from blood. Receptors originate from a human donor with COVID-19. Each CDR3 is given with its conserved first and last residue. The size entry is marked missing in some rows and otherwise reads once, few, many or a size class.

TRBJ1-1 . TRBV18 CASSPGQENTEAFF
TRBJ2-4 . TRBV2 CASRSPDKNIQYF
TRBJ2-5 . TRBV5-4 CASSPAGRGTETQYF
TRBJ2-5 . TRBV5-1 CASSLSLAGKETQYF
TRBJ1-6 . TRBV15 CATSDGYGNSPLHF
TRBJ1-6 . TRBV2 CASSARDRDSPLHF
TRBJ2-2 . TRBV10-3 CAISGQDRGTGELFF
TRBJ2-5 . TRBV7-9 CASSFRDYQQETQYF
TRBJ2-3 . TRBV5-1 CASSEGAPSTDTQYF
TRBJ2-2 few TRBV27 CASRLAGGPTGELFF
TRBJ1-1 few TRBV20-1 CSARALGGVNSGTEAFF
TRBJ2-1 . TRBV5-4 CASSRSSSYNEQFF
TRBJ1-2 . TRBV2 CASRDDRNGYTF
TRBJ2-5 . TRBV20-1 CSARPGKETQYF
TRBJ1-6 . TRBV4-2 CASSRAQDHNSPLHF
TRBJ1-4 . TRBV7-2 CASSLASGTNEKLFF
TRBJ1-6 . TRBV19 CASSIDSRTGTFFDLHF
TRBJ1-2 once TRBV6-1 CASRVDGNYGYTF
TRBJ2-5 . TRBV2 CASSYFVQETQYF
TRBJ2-6 few TRBV7-8 CASSLGGQGSASGANVLTF
TRBJ2-5 . TRBV12-3/TRBV12-4 CASSLLRWEAQYF
TRBJ1-5 few TRBV15 CATSRGGRDQPQHF
TRBJ2-3 few TRBV24-1 CATRDASTDTQYF
TRBJ2-3 . TRBV7-2 CASGSADTQYF
TRBJ2-2 . TRBV25-1 CASRLVGELFF
TRBJ1-6 . TRBV11-2 CASTIGSSPLHF
TRBJ1-1 few TRBV6-1 CASHWTGGTEAFF
TRBJ1-3 . TRBV20-1 CSARATGFGSGNTIYF
TRBJ1-5 . TRBV20-1 CSARIGTGWQPQHF
TRBJ1-2 few TRBV12-3/TRBV12-4 CASRLGGASYGYTF
TRBJ1-5 few TRBV19 CASRSGGRAQHF
TRBJ2-3 few TRBV6-2/TRBV6-3 CASGNTDTQYF
TRBJ1-1 . TRBV10-2 CASSDFLVALTEAFF
TRBJ1-1 few TRBV20-1 CSARWGGTEAFF
TRBJ1-2 once TRBV29-1 CSVRGSHGYTF
TRBJ2-7 few TRBV20-1 CSAESGRRSYEQYF
TRBJ1-2 few TRBV6-2/TRBV6-3 CASSYAPTGIEGYTF
TRBJ2-3 few TRBV5-1 CASSGHVGDTQYF
TRBJ2-6 . TRBV6-1 CASSEASGFFGAGANVLTF
TRBJ2-3 . TRBV19 CASTPGPGNTDTQYF
TRBJ2-2 . TRBV5-1 CASTPGQGSTGELFF
TRBJ2-3 few TRBV19 CASSTGTSGGRDTQYF
TRBJ1-2 medium-sized TRBV27 CASSPGGESYTF
TRBJ2-2 . TRBV7-9 CASSLASGTGELFF
TRBJ2-5 . TRBV11-2 CASSSPGSGEETQYF
TRBJ1-1 few TRBV10-2 CASRDGTGITEAFF
TRBJ2-3 . TRBV18 CASSPVKAGGPTDTQYF
TRBJ2-3 . TRBV7-8 CASSSPTGGPDTQYF
TRBJ1-1 . TRBV11-2 CASSPRLYTEAFF
TRBJ2-7 . TRBV20-1 CSARGPIREQQYF